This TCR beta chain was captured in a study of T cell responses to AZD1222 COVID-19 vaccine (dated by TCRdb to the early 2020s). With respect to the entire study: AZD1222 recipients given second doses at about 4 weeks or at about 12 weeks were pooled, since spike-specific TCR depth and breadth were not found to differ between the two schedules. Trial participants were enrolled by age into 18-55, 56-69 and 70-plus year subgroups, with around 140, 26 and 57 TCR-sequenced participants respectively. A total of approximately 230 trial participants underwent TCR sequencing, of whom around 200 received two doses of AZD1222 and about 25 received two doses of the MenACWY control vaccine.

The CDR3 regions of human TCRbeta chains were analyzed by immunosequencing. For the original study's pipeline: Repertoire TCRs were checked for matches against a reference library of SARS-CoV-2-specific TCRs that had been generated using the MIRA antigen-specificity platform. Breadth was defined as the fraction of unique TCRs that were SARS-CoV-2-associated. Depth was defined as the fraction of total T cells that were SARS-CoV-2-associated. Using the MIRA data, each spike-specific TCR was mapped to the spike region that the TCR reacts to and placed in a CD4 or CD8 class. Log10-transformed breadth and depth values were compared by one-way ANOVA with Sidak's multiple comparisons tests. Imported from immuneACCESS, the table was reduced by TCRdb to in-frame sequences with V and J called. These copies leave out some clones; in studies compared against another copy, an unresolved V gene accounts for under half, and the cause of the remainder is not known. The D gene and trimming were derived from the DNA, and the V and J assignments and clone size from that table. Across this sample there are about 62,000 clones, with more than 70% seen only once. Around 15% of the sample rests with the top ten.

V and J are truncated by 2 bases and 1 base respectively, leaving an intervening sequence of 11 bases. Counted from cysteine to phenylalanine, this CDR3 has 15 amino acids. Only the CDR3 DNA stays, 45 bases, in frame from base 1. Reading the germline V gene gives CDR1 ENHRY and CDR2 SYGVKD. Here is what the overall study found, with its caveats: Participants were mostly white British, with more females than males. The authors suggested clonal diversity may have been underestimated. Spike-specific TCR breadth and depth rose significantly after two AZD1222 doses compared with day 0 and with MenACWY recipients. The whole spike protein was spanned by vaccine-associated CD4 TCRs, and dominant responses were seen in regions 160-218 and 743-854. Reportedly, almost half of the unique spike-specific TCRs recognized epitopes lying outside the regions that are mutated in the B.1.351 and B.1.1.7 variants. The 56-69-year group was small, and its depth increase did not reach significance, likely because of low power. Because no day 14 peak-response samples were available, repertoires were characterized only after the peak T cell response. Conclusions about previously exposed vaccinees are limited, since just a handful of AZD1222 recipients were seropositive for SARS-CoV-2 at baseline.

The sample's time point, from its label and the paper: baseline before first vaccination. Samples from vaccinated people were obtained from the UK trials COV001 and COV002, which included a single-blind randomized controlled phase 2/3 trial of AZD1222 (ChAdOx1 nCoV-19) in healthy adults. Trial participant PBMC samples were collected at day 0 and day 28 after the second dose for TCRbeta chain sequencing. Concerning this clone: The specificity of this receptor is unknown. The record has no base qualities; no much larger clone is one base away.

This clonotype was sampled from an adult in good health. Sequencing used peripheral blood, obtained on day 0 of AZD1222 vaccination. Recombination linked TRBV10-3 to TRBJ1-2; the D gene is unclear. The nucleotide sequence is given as TGTGCCATCAGTGAGGGTCTTGGGAATAACTATGGCTACACCTTC. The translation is CAISEGLGNNYGYTF.